Following are 17 T cell receptor beta chains from one sample sequenced in a study of T cell responses to AZD1222 COVID-19 vaccine. TCRdb's table, derived via immunoSEQ multiplex PCR, lists solely in-frame clones and lacks some. The table has fewer than 200,000 clones, approximately 90% seen once; the top ten hold about 4.3%. The sample consisted of peripheral blood, taken 28 days after the second dose of the MenACWY control vaccine. All receptors derive from an adult who received the MenACWY meningococcal vaccine as a control.

The gene calls are TRBV30 and TRBJ2-7; the D is unclear. The germline V gene has CDR1 GTSNPN and CDR2 SVGIG (reference sequence). V lost 2 bases and J 1 base, leaving 6 bases between the germline ends. CDR3 size: 12 residues. The CDR3 DNA is TGTGCCTGGAGTTTTGGGTCCTACGAGCAGTACTTC. Protein sequence: CAWSFGSYEQYF.

In this sample, this clone turned up once. V and J are TRBV2 and TRBJ2-1; D remains ambiguous. The germline gives CDR1 SNHLY, CDR2 FYNNEI. Trimming took off 0 bases at V and 9 bases at J, with 15 bases between the two ends. This CDR3 spans 15 amino acids. In DNA form, the CDR3 reads TGTGCCAGCAGTGAAGCAAGCGTAGGGTTCAGTGAGCAGTTCTTC. This sequence encodes CASSEASVGFSEQFF. Looking up the rest from reference TRBV2 and TRBJ2-1 gives the full variable domain: EPEVTQTPSHQVTQMGQEVILRCVPISNHLYFYWYRQILGQKVEFLVSFYNNEISEKSEIFDDQFSVERPDGSNFTLKIRSTKLEDSAMYFCASSEASVGFSEQFFGPGTRLTVL.

This rearrangement joins TRBV19 to TRBJ1-2; tentative D call: TRBD1 (5 bases). The CDR3 totals 14 residues. The V and J ends lost 6 bases and 2 bases respectively, with 13 bases between them. Germline V gives CDR1 LNHDA, CDR2 SQIVND (reference sequence). The CDR3 region is CASRLRQRNYGYTF. The CDR3 bases are TGTGCCAGTAGATTGCGACAGAGAAACTATGGCTACACCTTC.

This chain uses TRBV29-1 with TRBJ2-2, with TRBD2 as a possible D gene (6 bases). CDR1 is SQVTM, CDR2 ANQGSEA, per germline. Trimming cost V 7 bases and J 0 bases, with 15 bases left between them. This CDR3 has 15 residues. The CDR3 DNA sequence: TGCAGCGCCCGCGATGGCGGGGCGAACACCGGGGAGCTGTTTTTT. Its translation: CSARDGGANTGELFF.

Note on this clone: The junction departs from the called germline gene at one end, perhaps through a read error. This sequence joins TRBV12-3 or TRBV12-4 and TRBJ2-2; D perhaps matches TRBD2 (6 bases). This CDR3 is 12 amino acids long. The CDR3 loop is CASGRYTGELFF. The CDR3 DNA sequence: TGTGCCAGCGGGAGGTACACCGGAGAGCTGTTTTTT.

In its sample, this clone was seen once. The V gene is TRBV5-8, the J gene TRBJ2-3; D is unresolved. The CDR3 is made up of 12 amino acids. Germline loops: CDR1 SGHTS, CDR2 YDEGEE. Trimming took 4 bases from V and 2 from J, leaving 5 bases between them. This CDR3 is CASSLYTDTQYF. The CDR3 DNA is TGTGCCAGCAGCCTATACACAGATACGCAGTATTTT. The full variable domain, rest sourced from reference TRBV5-8 and TRBJ2-3, is EAGVTQSPTHLIKTRGQQATLRCSPISGHTSVYWYQQALGLGLQFLLWYDEGEERNRGNFPPRFSGRQFPNYSSELNVNALELEDSALYLCASSLYTDTQYFGPGTRLTVL.

This clone is a singleton in its sample. The chain uses TRBV19 and TRBJ1-5, with unresolved D. Germline V gene lookup returns CDR1 LNHDA and CDR2 SQIVND (reference sequence). Deletions cut 4 bases from V and 3 bases from J, with 13 bases between. The CDR3 sequence is 15 residues long. CDR3 protein: CASSTDGYFNQPQHF. The CDR3, as DNA: TGTGCCAGTAGTACCGACGGGTACTTCAATCAGCCCCAGCATTTT.

This sequence joins TRBV9 and TRBJ1-3; 10 positions agree with TRBD1. The germline V gene has CDR1 SGDLS and CDR2 YYNGEE. CDR3 length: 16 amino acids. V lost 4 bases and J lost 8; bases outside the gene matches: 12. In nucleotides, the CDR3 is TGTGCCAGCAGCCCACGACAGGGGGCGCGAGGAGACACCATATATTTT. It translates to CASSPRQGARGDTIYF.

The rearrangement joins TRBV19 to TRBJ2-5; tentative D call: TRBD1 (6 bases). Germline V gives CDR1 LNHDA, CDR2 SQIVND (reference sequence). V was clipped by 6 bases and J by 2 bases, with 13 bases between them. The CDR3 consists of 14 residues. CDR3 in DNA: TGTGCCAGTAGGAGAACGGGACAACAAGAGACCCAGTACTTC. The encoded protein is CASRRTGQQETQYF.

The chain couples TRBV29-1 to TRBJ2-7; D may be TRBD2 (7 bases). Germline V gives CDR1 SQVTM, CDR2 ANQGSEA. CDR3 length equals 14 residues. The V end lost 4 bases, the J end lost 9 bases, and 22 bases lay between the germline ends. As DNA, the CDR3 is TGCAGCGTTGCTGTGGCGGGGGCCGACCTTGGGCAGTACTTC. Translated: CSVAVAGADLGQYF.

The V call is TRBV6-5, the J call TRBJ1-2, with a possible D match to TRBD1 (5 bases). Trimming pared 2 bases from V and 8 bases from J, leaving 15 bases between. Germline CDR1 is MNHEY and CDR2 is SVGAGI. CDR3 length: 14 residues. The CDR3 spells CASSYRPRVGGYTF. In DNA form, the CDR3 reads TGTGCCAGCAGTTACCGCCCCAGGGTTGGGGGCTACACCTTC.

V gene TRBV27 combines with J gene TRBJ2-1; a possible D gene is TRBD1 (5 bases). The germline V gene has CDR1 MNHEY and CDR2 SMNVEV (reference sequence). Trimming removed 3 bases at V and 8 bases at J, with 26 bases between. The CDR3 runs 18 residues. The CDR3 reads CASSFAPPRQGDTHEQFF. For the CDR3, the DNA is TGTGCCAGCAGTTTCGCCCCCCCCCGGCAGGGTGATACGCATGAGCAGTTCTTC.

The rearrangement uses TRBV15 and TRBJ2-3; no clear D. Germline CDR1 LNHNV, CDR2 YYDKDF (reference sequence). V was cut by 8 bases and J by 4 bases, with 7 bases left in between. The CDR3 has 11 residues. The CDR3 DNA sequence: TGTGCCACCGGTGGAGCAGATACGCAGTATTTT. Its translation is CATGGADTQYF.

The chain recombines TRBV4-3 with TRBJ1-3, with unresolved D. Trimming pared 1 base from V and 0 bases from J, leaving 10 bases between. Germline assignment: CDR1 LGHNA and CDR2 YSLEER. The CDR3 consists of 16 residues. CDR3: CASSQGMRRSGNTIYF. DNA of the CDR3: TGCGCCAGCAGCCAAGGAATGAGGCGCTCTGGAAACACCATATATTTT.

The chain carries TRBV28 and TRBJ2-7; D gene uncertain. Germline-derived CDR1 and CDR2 are MDHEN and SYDVKM. With 6 bases removed from V and 2 bases from J, the gap between germline ends came to 20 bases. CDR3 length: 16 amino acids. CDR3 loop: CASSAPFSALTYEQYF. The CDR3 nucleotides read TGTGCCAGCAGCGCCCCCTTTTCGGCCTTAACCTACGAGCAGTACTTC.

The CDR3: CASSALGQAYEQYF. As DNA, the CDR3 is TGTGCCAGCAGTGCGTTAGGACAGGCCTACGAGCAGTACTTC. This chain links TRBV2 with TRBJ2-7, with 7 bases lining up with TRBD1. V lost 4 bases, J lost 2 bases, and 5 bases stayed unmatched. CDR1 and CDR2 (germline): SNHLY, FYNNEI. The CDR3 sequence is 14 residues long. Looking up the rest from reference TRBV2 and TRBJ2-7 gives the full variable domain: EPEVTQTPSHQVTQMGQEVILRCVPISNHLYFYWYRQILGQKVEFLVSFYNNEISEKSEIFDDQFSVERPDGSNFTLKIRSTKLEDSAMYFCASSALGQAYEQYFGPGTRLTVT.

V usage is TRBV19 and J usage is TRBJ1-2; the D is unclear. The length of the CDR3 is 14 residues. Germline assignment: CDR1 LNHDA and CDR2 SQIVND (reference sequence). V lost 5 bases to trimming and J lost 1 base, with 11 bases between them. DNA of the CDR3: TGTGCCAGTAGTTCTCAGTCCCTTAACTATGGCTACACCTTC. Its protein product is CASSSQSLNYGYTF.